Listed below are T cell receptor beta chains from one sample, sequenced in a study of blood T cell repertoires in COVID-19. Data came from immunoSEQ multiplex PCR; TCRdb stores just in-frame clones and leaves some out. The data hold some 270,000 clones, with 88% observed a single time. The source material was PBMCs or T cells enriched from blood (not recorded which). The source of these receptors is a woman aged 40-49 years who had been exposed to COVID-19. CDR3s include the opening cysteine and the closing phenylalanine or tryptophan. The order of the fields is J gene, D gene, V gene, clone size, CDR3 DNA, CDR3 protein. The D gene is left open where the match is weak. Only some rows state a clone size, as once, few, many or a class for expanded clones.

j_gene: TRBJ2-1
d_gene: TRBD1
v_gene: TRBV7-7
abundance: .
CDR3nt: TGTGCTAGCAGTTCCGGGACAGGGACGGCTAATGAGCAGTTCTTC
CDR3aa: CASSSGTGTANEQFF

j_gene: TRBJ2-1
d_gene: TRBD2
v_gene: TRBV5-1
abundance: .
CDR3nt: TGCGCCAGCAGCTTGACGCCTAGCGGGTCAAATGAGCAGTTCTTC
CDR3aa: CASSLTPSGSNEQFF

j_gene: TRBJ2-1
d_gene: .
v_gene: TRBV7-3
abundance: .
CDR3nt: TGTGCCAGCAGCCTTCAGGGTTTAAGTGTACATGAGCAGTTCTTC
CDR3aa: CASSLQGLSVHEQFF

j_gene: TRBJ2-5
d_gene: TRBD1
v_gene: TRBV30
abundance: .
CDR3nt: TGTGCCTGGAGTCCCCGATCGGGAGACAGGGGGGCCCAGTACTTC
CDR3aa: CAWSPRSGDRGAQYF

j_gene: TRBJ1-6
d_gene: .
v_gene: TRBV24-1
abundance: .
CDR3nt: TGTGCCACCAGTGGAGGGAACAATTCACCCCTCCACTTT
CDR3aa: CATSGGNNSPLHF

j_gene: TRBJ2-3
d_gene: TRBD2
v_gene: TRBV4-1
abundance: .
CDR3nt: TGCGCCAGCAGCCCGGTTACTGGGCTAGCGGGGGGACCAGATACGCAGTATTTT
CDR3aa: CASSPVTGLAGGPDTQYF

j_gene: TRBJ1-2
d_gene: .
v_gene: TRBV28
abundance: .
CDR3nt: TGTGCCAGCAGTTTGCGGAGGTCGGATGACTACACCTTC
CDR3aa: CASSLRRSDDYTF

j_gene: TRBJ2-2
d_gene: .
v_gene: TRBV6-4
abundance: .
CDR3nt: TGTGCCAGCAGTTACAGGACCGGGGAGCTGTTTTTT
CDR3aa: CASSYRTGELFF

j_gene: TRBJ2-7
d_gene: .
v_gene: TRBV6-2/TRBV6-3
abundance: .
CDR3nt: TGTGCCAGCAGTCCCTCCAGGGGAGCCGCTTCCTACGAGCAGTACTTC
CDR3aa: CASSPSRGAASYEQYF

j_gene: TRBJ1-3
d_gene: .
v_gene: TRBV2
abundance: once
CDR3nt: TGTGCCAGCAGTGGTGAGAGGGAAGGCACCATATATTTT
CDR3aa: CASSGEREGTIYF

j_gene: TRBJ1-2
d_gene: TRBD1
v_gene: TRBV7-9
abundance: .
CDR3nt: TGTGCCAGCAGCCCAACAGGGGCTAGTTCGGTACTATATGGCTACACCTTC
CDR3aa: CASSPTGASSVLYGYTF

j_gene: TRBJ2-7
d_gene: TRBD2
v_gene: TRBV5-4
abundance: .
CDR3nt: TGTGCCAGCGCCGCGGGAGCGGGGGTTGTCTCCTACGAGCAGTACTTC
CDR3aa: CASAAGAGVVSYEQYF

j_gene: TRBJ1-2
d_gene: .
v_gene: TRBV5-6
abundance: .
CDR3nt: TGTGCCAGCAGCCCGGGACACAACCTCTATGGCTACACCTTC
CDR3aa: CASSPGHNLYGYTF

j_gene: TRBJ1-3
d_gene: .
v_gene: TRBV7-9
abundance: .
CDR3nt: TGTGCCAGCAGCCCAGATCCTGGAAACACCATATATTTT
CDR3aa: CASSPDPGNTIYF

j_gene: TRBJ2-3
d_gene: TRBD2
v_gene: TRBV5-1
abundance: .
CDR3nt: TGTGCCAGCAGCCAAGCGGGATCCTCCACAGATACGCAGTATTTT
CDR3aa: CASSQAGSSTDTQYF

j_gene: TRBJ1-5
d_gene: .
v_gene: TRBV7-9
abundance: once
CDR3nt: TGTGCCAGCAGCTCCGCTTTTGGGGACACCGATAGCAATCAGCCCCAGCATTTT
CDR3aa: CASSSAFGDTDSNQPQHF

j_gene: TRBJ2-2
d_gene: TRBD2
v_gene: TRBV9
abundance: .
CDR3nt: TGTGCCAGCAGCGCCGGACTAGCGGGGGACACCGGGGAGCTGTTTTTT
CDR3aa: CASSAGLAGDTGELFF

j_gene: TRBJ1-1
d_gene: TRBD1
v_gene: TRBV5-1
abundance: .
CDR3nt: TGTGCCAGCAGCCACGGGACAGGGGGCGCGGGCACTGAAGCTTTCTTT
CDR3aa: CASSHGTGGAGTEAFF

j_gene: TRBJ1-2
d_gene: .
v_gene: TRBV6-2/TRBV6-3
abundance: once
CDR3nt: TGTGCCAGCAGTCTTACAGGGAATGGCTACACCTTC
CDR3aa: CASSLTGNGYTF

j_gene: TRBJ1-5
d_gene: .
v_gene: TRBV30
abundance: .
CDR3nt: TGTGCCTGGAGTATGGGGCTTAGCAATCAGCCCCAGCATTTT
CDR3aa: CAWSMGLSNQPQHF

j_gene: TRBJ2-7
d_gene: .
v_gene: TRBV11-2
abundance: .
CDR3nt: TGTGCCAGCAGCAACCGACTAGTTACCTACGAGCAGTACTTC
CDR3aa: CASSNRLVTYEQYF

j_gene: TRBJ2-4
d_gene: .
v_gene: TRBV9
abundance: .
CDR3nt: TGTGCCAGCAGCACAGGACACGCCAAAAACATTCAGTACTTC
CDR3aa: CASSTGHAKNIQYF

j_gene: TRBJ1-2
d_gene: TRBD1
v_gene: TRBV3-1/TRBV3-2
abundance: .
CDR3nt: TGTGCCAGCAGCTGGACAGGCTATGGCTACACCTTC
CDR3aa: CASSWTGYGYTF

j_gene: TRBJ2-5
d_gene: TRBD2
v_gene: TRBV12-5
abundance: .
CDR3nt: TGTGCTAGTGGTTTGGTACGGGACGGGGGGGAGACCCAGTACTTC
CDR3aa: CASGLVRDGGETQYF

j_gene: TRBJ2-2
d_gene: .
v_gene: TRBV7-2
abundance: .
CDR3nt: TGTGCCAGCAGCTCACAGGGGAACACCGGGGAGCTGTTTTTT
CDR3aa: CASSSQGNTGELFF

j_gene: TRBJ1-6
d_gene: .
v_gene: TRBV4-1
abundance: .
CDR3nt: TGCGCCAGCAGCCAAGGCACTTGGGGGGGGCGAGGTTCACCCCTCCACTTT
CDR3aa: CASSQGTWGGRGSPLHF

j_gene: TRBJ2-5
d_gene: .
v_gene: TRBV20-1
abundance: once
CDR3nt: TGCAGTGCTGATGGAGGAGAGACCCAGTACTTC
CDR3aa: CSADGGETQYF

j_gene: TRBJ1-2
d_gene: TRBD1
v_gene: TRBV5-3
abundance: .
CDR3nt: TGTGCCAGAAGCGCCTCCCGGGACAGCCTCTATGGCTACACCTTC
CDR3aa: CARSASRDSLYGYTF

j_gene: TRBJ2-2
d_gene: .
v_gene: TRBV11-3
abundance: .
CDR3nt: TGTGCCAGCAGAAGGCGGTTAGCCGGGGAGCTGTTTTTT
CDR3aa: CASRRRLAGELFF

j_gene: TRBJ1-1
d_gene: .
v_gene: TRBV11-3
abundance: .
CDR3nt: TGTGCCAGCGGGCCGGAGGACTTCGGTGGGAACGCTGAAGCTTTCTTT
CDR3aa: CASGPEDFGGNAEAFF

j_gene: TRBJ1-2
d_gene: .
v_gene: TRBV6-1
abundance: .
CDR3nt: TGTGCCAGCAGTGACGTCTCTGGACTGGGCAGGATCTATGGCTACACCTTC
CDR3aa: CASSDVSGLGRIYGYTF

j_gene: TRBJ1-5
d_gene: TRBD1
v_gene: TRBV7-9
abundance: .
CDR3nt: TGTGCCAGCAGCTCAGAGGGGGCTCAGCCCCAGCATTTT
CDR3aa: CASSSEGAQPQHF

j_gene: TRBJ1-1
d_gene: TRBD1
v_gene: TRBV3-1/TRBV3-2
abundance: .
CDR3nt: TGTGCCAGCAGCCAAGAGCCGACAGGGATCACTGAAGCTTTCTTT
CDR3aa: CASSQEPTGITEAFF

j_gene: TRBJ2-3
d_gene: TRBD2
v_gene: TRBV7-2
abundance: .
CDR3nt: TGTGCCAGCAGCCTCACTAGCGGGGGGGGTCTTACAGATACGCAGTATTTT
CDR3aa: CASSLTSGGGLTDTQYF

j_gene: TRBJ2-1
d_gene: .
v_gene: TRBV7-2
abundance: .
CDR3nt: TGTGCCAGCAGCTTAGGATTTGCCGCGGGGCAGTTCTTC
CDR3aa: CASSLGFAAGQFF

j_gene: TRBJ2-1
d_gene: .
v_gene: TRBV5-8
abundance: few
CDR3nt: TGTGCCAGCAGCTCGAGACCGGGGACAAAAGTAGTGGGTGAGCAGTTCTTC
CDR3aa: CASSSRPGTKVVGEQFF

j_gene: TRBJ2-2
d_gene: .
v_gene: TRBV19
abundance: .
CDR3nt: TGTGCCAGTATGGGTAGGGGGGGCGGCACCGGGGAGCTGTTTTTT
CDR3aa: CASMGRGGGTGELFF

j_gene: TRBJ2-2
d_gene: TRBD1
v_gene: TRBV12-5
abundance: .
CDR3nt: TGTGCTAGTGGTTTGTCTCTAAAATATGACAGGGGGTCCCCCGGGGAGCTGTTTTTT
CDR3aa: CASGLSLKYDRGSPGELFF

j_gene: TRBJ2-2
d_gene: TRBD2
v_gene: TRBV7-3
abundance: .
CDR3nt: TGTGCCAGCAGCTTAAGGGGGACTAGCGGGAGTCGGTCCACCGGGGAGCTGTTTTTT
CDR3aa: CASSLRGTSGSRSTGELFF

j_gene: TRBJ2-3
d_gene: TRBD2
v_gene: TRBV4-3
abundance: .
CDR3nt: TGCGCCAGCAGCCAAGAATGGGATGCGGGGGGGCTTGGGGATACGCAGTATTTT
CDR3aa: CASSQEWDAGGLGDTQYF

j_gene: TRBJ2-5
d_gene: .
v_gene: TRBV15
abundance: once
CDR3nt: TGTGCCACCAGCGTACACAGGACCCCACTCCAAGAGACCCAGTACTTC
CDR3aa: CATSVHRTPLQETQYF